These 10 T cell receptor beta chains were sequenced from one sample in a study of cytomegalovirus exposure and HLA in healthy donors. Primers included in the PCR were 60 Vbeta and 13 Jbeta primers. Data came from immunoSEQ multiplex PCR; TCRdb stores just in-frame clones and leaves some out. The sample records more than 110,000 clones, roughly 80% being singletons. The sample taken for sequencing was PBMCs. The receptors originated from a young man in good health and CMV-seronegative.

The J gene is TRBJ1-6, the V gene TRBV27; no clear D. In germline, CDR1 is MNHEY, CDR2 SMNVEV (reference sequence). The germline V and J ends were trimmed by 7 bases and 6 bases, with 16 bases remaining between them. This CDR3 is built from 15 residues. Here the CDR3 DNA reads TGTGCCAGCACCCGGAGGAGCACCCTTAATTCACCCCTCCACTTT. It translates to CASTRRSTLNSPLHF.

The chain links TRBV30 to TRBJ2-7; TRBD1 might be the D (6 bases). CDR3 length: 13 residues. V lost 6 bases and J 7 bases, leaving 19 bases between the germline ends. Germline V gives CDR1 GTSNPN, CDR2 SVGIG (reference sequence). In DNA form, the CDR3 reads TGTGCCTGTACCGGGACAAAAAGGTGGGAGCAGTACTTC. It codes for CACTGTKRWEQYF.

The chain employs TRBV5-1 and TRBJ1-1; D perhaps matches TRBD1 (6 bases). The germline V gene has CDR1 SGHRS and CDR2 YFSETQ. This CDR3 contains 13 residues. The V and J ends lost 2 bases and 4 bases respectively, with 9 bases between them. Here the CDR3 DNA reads TGCGCCAGCAGCTTACAACAGGGCACTGAAGCTTTCTTT. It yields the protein CASSLQQGTEAFF. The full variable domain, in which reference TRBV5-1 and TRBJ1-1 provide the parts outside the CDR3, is KAGVTQTPRYLIKTRGQQVTLSCSPISGHRSVSWYQQTPGQGLQFLFEYFSETQRNKGNFPGRFSGRQFSNSRSEMNVSTLELGDSALYLCASSLQQGTEAFFGQGTRLTVV.

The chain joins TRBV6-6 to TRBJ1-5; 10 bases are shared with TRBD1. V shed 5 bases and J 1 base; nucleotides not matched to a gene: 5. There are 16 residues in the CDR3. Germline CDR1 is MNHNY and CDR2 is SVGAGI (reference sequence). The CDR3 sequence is CASSPGTGVSNQPQHF. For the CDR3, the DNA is TGTGCCAGCAGTCCCGGGACAGGGGTGAGCAATCAGCCCCAGCATTTT.

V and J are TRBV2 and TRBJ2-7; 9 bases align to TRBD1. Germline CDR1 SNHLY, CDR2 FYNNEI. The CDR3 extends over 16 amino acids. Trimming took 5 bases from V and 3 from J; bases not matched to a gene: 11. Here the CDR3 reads CASSNSRDRVLYEQYF. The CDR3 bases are TGTGCCAGCAGTAACTCTCGGGACAGGGTACTCTACGAGCAGTACTTC.

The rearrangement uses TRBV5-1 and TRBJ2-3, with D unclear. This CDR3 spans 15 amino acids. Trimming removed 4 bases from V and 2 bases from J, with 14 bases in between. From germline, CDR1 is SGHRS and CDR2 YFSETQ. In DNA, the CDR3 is TGCGCCAGCAGCCTTACGCCCCAGTCCACAGATACGCAGTATTTT. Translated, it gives CASSLTPQSTDTQYF.

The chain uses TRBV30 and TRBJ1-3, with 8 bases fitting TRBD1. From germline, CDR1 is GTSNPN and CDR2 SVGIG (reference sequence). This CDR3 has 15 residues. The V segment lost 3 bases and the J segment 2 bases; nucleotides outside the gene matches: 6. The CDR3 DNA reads TGTGCCTGGAGCCCTTTCAGGGGGCCTGGAAACACCATATATTTT. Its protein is CAWSPFRGPGNTIYF.

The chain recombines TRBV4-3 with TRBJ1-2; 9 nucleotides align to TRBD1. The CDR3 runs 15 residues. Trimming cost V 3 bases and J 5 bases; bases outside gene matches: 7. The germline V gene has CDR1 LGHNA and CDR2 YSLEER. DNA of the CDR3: TGCGCCAGCAGCCATGTTACAGGGGGCTCTTATGGCTACACCTTC. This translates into CASSHVTGGSYGYTF.

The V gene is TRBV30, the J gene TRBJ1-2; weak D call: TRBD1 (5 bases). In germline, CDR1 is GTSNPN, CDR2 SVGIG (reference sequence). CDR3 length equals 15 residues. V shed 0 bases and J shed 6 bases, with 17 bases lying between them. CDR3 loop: CAWSVPGHTRDGYTF. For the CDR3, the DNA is TGTGCCTGGAGTGTCCCGGGCCATACCAGGGATGGCTACACCTTC.

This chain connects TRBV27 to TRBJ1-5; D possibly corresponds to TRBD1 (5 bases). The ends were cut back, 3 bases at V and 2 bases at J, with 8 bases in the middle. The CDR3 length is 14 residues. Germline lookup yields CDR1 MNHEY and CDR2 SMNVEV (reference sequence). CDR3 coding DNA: TGTGCCAGCAGTTTGGGGCGCGGCAATCAGCCCCAGCATTTT. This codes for CASSLGRGNQPQHF.